Listed below are T cell receptor beta chains from one sample, sequenced in a study of long-term antiretroviral therapy in people with HIV. Repertoires were generated with immunoSEQ multiplex PCR, while TCRdb's copy carries only in-frame clones and drops some. The repertoire has around 25,000 clones, roughly 80% of them found once; the top ten carry about 11%. The sample in question was unsorted PBMCs, obtained 1.1 years before starting antiretroviral therapy. The receptors were gathered from a woman aged 40 to 50 with HIV. Both conserved end residues are part of each CDR3. Each record gives: J gene, clone size, V gene, D gene, CDR3 DNA, CDR3 protein. The D gene is left open where the match is weak. Not every row has a clone size; where given, it reads once, few, many or a size class.

j_call: TRBJ1-1
clone_size: NA
v_call: TRBV4-1
d_call: NA
cdr3_nt: TGCGCCAGCAGCCAAGTAGGGGAACTCACGAACACTGAAGCTTTCTTT
cdr3_aa: CASSQVGELTNTEAFF

j_call: TRBJ1-1
clone_size: NA
v_call: TRBV5-6
d_call: NA
cdr3_nt: TGTGCCAGCAGCTTGGTGCAGCGGAACACTGAAGCTTTCTTT
cdr3_aa: CASSLVQRNTEAFF

j_call: TRBJ1-3
clone_size: NA
v_call: TRBV27
d_call: NA
cdr3_nt: TGTGCCAGCAGCGGACAGCACTCTGGAAACACCATATATTTT
cdr3_aa: CASSGQHSGNTIYF

j_call: TRBJ1-1
clone_size: NA
v_call: TRBV29-1
d_call: TRBD1
cdr3_nt: TGCAGCGTTGAATTATGGACAGGGGGCGAAGCTTTCTTT
cdr3_aa: CSVELWTGGEAFF

j_call: TRBJ2-1
clone_size: few
v_call: TRBV7-9
d_call: TRBD2
cdr3_nt: TGTGCCAGCAGCTTAGATTGGACTAGCGAGAATGAGCAGTTCTTC
cdr3_aa: CASSLDWTSENEQFF

j_call: TRBJ2-5
clone_size: NA
v_call: TRBV10-3
d_call: TRBD1
cdr3_nt: TGTGCCATCAGTACCCTCGGGACAGAGGAAGAGACCCAGTACTTC
cdr3_aa: CAISTLGTEEETQYF

j_call: TRBJ2-3
clone_size: NA
v_call: TRBV7-9
d_call: NA
cdr3_nt: TGTGCCAGCATCTCGTTGTCCGAGCGGGCAGATACGCAGTATTTT
cdr3_aa: CASISLSERADTQYF

j_call: TRBJ2-1
clone_size: NA
v_call: TRBV29-1
d_call: NA
cdr3_nt: TGCAGCGCTACCTACGGCGAGCAGTTCTTC
cdr3_aa: CSATYGEQFF

j_call: TRBJ2-3
clone_size: few
v_call: TRBV29-1
d_call: TRBD1
cdr3_nt: TGCAGCGTGGTCGGGACAGGGGGTACAGATACGCAGTATTTT
cdr3_aa: CSVVGTGGTDTQYF

j_call: TRBJ1-2
clone_size: NA
v_call: TRBV5-6
d_call: TRBD1
cdr3_nt: TGTGCCAGCAGCTCGGGGTCAGGGGGCGTTGGCTACACCTTC
cdr3_aa: CASSSGSGGVGYTF

j_call: TRBJ1-5
clone_size: NA
v_call: TRBV2
d_call: TRBD1
cdr3_nt: TGTGCCAGCAGTGGGGAGCAGGGGGCTTATATGTTGCCCCAGCATTTT
cdr3_aa: CASSGEQGAYMLPQHF

j_call: TRBJ2-5
clone_size: NA
v_call: TRBV18
d_call: TRBD1
cdr3_nt: TGTGCCTCCCAAGGGGACAGCCAAGAGACCCAGTACTTC
cdr3_aa: CASQGDSQETQYF

j_call: TRBJ2-1
clone_size: NA
v_call: TRBV27
d_call: NA
cdr3_nt: TGTGCCAGCAGTTTATACCCTGCGGGCTACAATGAGCAGTTCTTC
cdr3_aa: CASSLYPAGYNEQFF

j_call: TRBJ2-1
clone_size: NA
v_call: TRBV28
d_call: NA
cdr3_nt: TGTGCCAGCAGTTTCACCCTCAATGAGCAGTTCTTC
cdr3_aa: CASSFTLNEQFF

j_call: TRBJ1-1
clone_size: NA
v_call: TRBV11-1
d_call: TRBD1
cdr3_nt: TGTGCCAGCAGCGCAGACAGGGCGAACACTGAAGCTTTCTTT
cdr3_aa: CASSADRANTEAFF

j_call: TRBJ1-4
clone_size: NA
v_call: TRBV7-9
d_call: NA
cdr3_nt: TGTGCCAGCGGCGGGACCGGACGGGAAAAACTGTTTTTT
cdr3_aa: CASGGTGREKLFF

j_call: TRBJ1-1
clone_size: NA
v_call: TRBV29-1
d_call: NA
cdr3_nt: TGCAGCGTTGACGAAGTCCTCATGAACACTGAAGCTTTCTTT
cdr3_aa: CSVDEVLMNTEAFF

j_call: TRBJ1-5
clone_size: NA
v_call: TRBV27
d_call: NA
cdr3_nt: TGTGCCAGCAGTTTATCTAGCGGTAGCAATCAGCCCCAGCATTTT
cdr3_aa: CASSLSSGSNQPQHF

j_call: TRBJ2-3
clone_size: NA
v_call: TRBV5-4
d_call: NA
cdr3_nt: TGTGCCAGCAGCTTGGAGCGGGGCACAGATACGCAGTATTTT
cdr3_aa: CASSLERGTDTQYF

j_call: TRBJ2-3
clone_size: NA
v_call: TRBV4-1
d_call: NA
cdr3_nt: TGCGCCAGCAGCCAAGAGGGTCCAGCCACAGATACGCAGTATTTT
cdr3_aa: CASSQEGPATDTQYF

j_call: TRBJ1-2
clone_size: few
v_call: TRBV5-4
d_call: NA
cdr3_nt: TGTGCCAGCAGCTTGGGGACTGGGAACTATGGCTACACCTTC
cdr3_aa: CASSLGTGNYGYTF

j_call: TRBJ2-1
clone_size: NA
v_call: TRBV5-5
d_call: TRBD1
cdr3_nt: TGTGCCAGCAGCTTTACAGGGGATGGTGAGCAGTTCTTC
cdr3_aa: CASSFTGDGEQFF

j_call: TRBJ1-5
clone_size: NA
v_call: TRBV5-1
d_call: NA
cdr3_nt: TGCGCCAGCAGGAAGGACGACAGGCGTAATCAGCCCCAGCATTTT
cdr3_aa: CASRKDDRRNQPQHF

j_call: TRBJ2-3
clone_size: NA
v_call: TRBV30
d_call: NA
cdr3_nt: TGTGCCTGTACAACAGCAGGCGGGGGCCGCACAGATACGCAGTATTTT
cdr3_aa: CACTTAGGGRTDTQYF

j_call: TRBJ2-5
clone_size: NA
v_call: TRBV5-1
d_call: NA
cdr3_nt: TGCGCCAGCAGCTTGGGGGGACAAGAGACCCAGTACTTC
cdr3_aa: CASSLGGQETQYF

j_call: TRBJ1-2
clone_size: once
v_call: TRBV2
d_call: TRBD1
cdr3_nt: TGTGCCAGCCGTACAGGGGGCGGGGCGGCCTATGGCTACACCTTC
cdr3_aa: CASRTGGGAAYGYTF

j_call: TRBJ1-2
clone_size: once
v_call: TRBV7-9
d_call: NA
cdr3_nt: TGTGCCAGCAGCTCGAAGCCCCCGGGCTACACCTTC
cdr3_aa: CASSSKPPGYTF

j_call: TRBJ1-4
clone_size: NA
v_call: TRBV14
d_call: NA
cdr3_nt: TGTGCCAGCAGCCTTCTACAGGGTGAAAAACTGTTTTTT
cdr3_aa: CASSLLQGEKLFF

j_call: TRBJ1-1
clone_size: NA
v_call: TRBV21-1
d_call: NA
cdr3_nt: TGTGCCAGCAGCAAAAACCCTAGGGAGGGGTTGAACACTGAAGCTTTCTTT
cdr3_aa: CASSKNPREGLNTEAFF

j_call: TRBJ2-5
clone_size: NA
v_call: TRBV29-1
d_call: NA
cdr3_nt: TGCAGCGTTATTGGGCAAGAGACCCAGTACTTC
cdr3_aa: CSVIGQETQYF

j_call: TRBJ2-3
clone_size: once
v_call: TRBV29-1
d_call: NA
cdr3_nt: TGCAGCGTTCTCATCAGGGCTGATACGCAGTATTTT
cdr3_aa: CSVLIRADTQYF

j_call: TRBJ2-2
clone_size: few
v_call: TRBV29-1
d_call: NA
cdr3_nt: TGCAGCGTTTACCTACACAGGGCGGGTACCGGGGAGCTGTTTTTT
cdr3_aa: CSVYLHRAGTGELFF

j_call: TRBJ2-2
clone_size: NA
v_call: TRBV10-3
d_call: NA
cdr3_nt: TGTGCCATCAGCGTCACAGAGAACGGGGAGCTGTTTTTT
cdr3_aa: CAISVTENGELFF

j_call: TRBJ2-1
clone_size: NA
v_call: TRBV6-6
d_call: NA
cdr3_nt: TGTGCCAGCAGTTATAGCTCCTACAATGAGCAGTTCTTC
cdr3_aa: CASSYSSYNEQFF

j_call: TRBJ2-3
clone_size: NA
v_call: TRBV7-8
d_call: NA
cdr3_nt: TGTGCCAGCAGCTTGAGCAGGGAGTACACCTCTAGCACAGATACGCAGTATTTT
cdr3_aa: CASSLSREYTSSTDTQYF

j_call: TRBJ2-1
clone_size: NA
v_call: TRBV6-1
d_call: NA
cdr3_nt: TGTGCCAGCAGTGAAATCACTGGCGGGGTAAATGAGCAGTTCTTC
cdr3_aa: CASSEITGGVNEQFF

j_call: TRBJ1-2
clone_size: NA
v_call: TRBV30
d_call: NA
cdr3_nt: TGTGCCTGGAGTGGGGCAGGGTTAGGCTATGGCTACACCTTC
cdr3_aa: CAWSGAGLGYGYTF

j_call: TRBJ1-5
clone_size: NA
v_call: TRBV6-5
d_call: NA
cdr3_nt: TGTGCCAGCAGTTACTCGACATATAATCAGCCCCAGCATTTT
cdr3_aa: CASSYSTYNQPQHF

j_call: TRBJ2-2
clone_size: NA
v_call: TRBV7-9
d_call: NA
cdr3_nt: TGTGCCAGCAGCTTAGAAGGCACCGGGGAGCTGTTTTTT
cdr3_aa: CASSLEGTGELFF

j_call: TRBJ2-2
clone_size: NA
v_call: TRBV15
d_call: NA
cdr3_nt: TGTGCCACCACGGAGGAGGGCCGGGACACCGGGGAGCTGTTTTTT
cdr3_aa: CATTEEGRDTGELFF

j_call: TRBJ2-2
clone_size: NA
v_call: TRBV5-1
d_call: NA
cdr3_nt: TGCGCCAGCAGCTTAGGAAGCACCGGGGAGCTGTTTTTT
cdr3_aa: CASSLGSTGELFF

j_call: TRBJ1-3
clone_size: NA
v_call: TRBV11-2
d_call: TRBD1
cdr3_nt: TGTGCCAGCAGCCGAGGGGGCAACTCTGGAAACACCATATATTTT
cdr3_aa: CASSRGGNSGNTIYF

j_call: TRBJ2-7
clone_size: NA
v_call: TRBV5-4
d_call: NA
cdr3_nt: TGTGCCAGCAGCTCAGGACAGATACCCTACGACCTGGACTTC
cdr3_aa: CASSSGQIPYDLDF

j_call: TRBJ1-3
clone_size: few
v_call: TRBV6-6
d_call: NA
cdr3_nt: TGTGCCAGCAGGAGAACAGAGACCGAGCGAAACACCATATATTTT
cdr3_aa: CASRRTETERNTIYF

j_call: TRBJ2-7
clone_size: NA
v_call: TRBV7-8
d_call: TRBD2
cdr3_nt: TGTGCCAGCAGCCCACACCGCGTGGCTAGCGGGACACTTACCTACGAGCAGTACTTC
cdr3_aa: CASSPHRVASGTLTYEQYF